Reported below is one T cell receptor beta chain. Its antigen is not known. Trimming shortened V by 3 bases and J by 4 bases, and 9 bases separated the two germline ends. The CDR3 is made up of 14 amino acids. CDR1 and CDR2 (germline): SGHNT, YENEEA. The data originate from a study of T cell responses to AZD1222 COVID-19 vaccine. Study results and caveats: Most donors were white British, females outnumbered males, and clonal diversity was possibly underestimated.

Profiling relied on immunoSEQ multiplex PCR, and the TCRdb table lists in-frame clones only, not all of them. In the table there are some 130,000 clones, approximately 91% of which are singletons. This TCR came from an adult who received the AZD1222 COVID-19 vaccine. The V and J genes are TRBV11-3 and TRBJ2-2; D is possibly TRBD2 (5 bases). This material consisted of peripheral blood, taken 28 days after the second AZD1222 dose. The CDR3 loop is CASSFGVLTGELFF. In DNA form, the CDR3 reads TGTGCCAGCAGCTTCGGGGTACTCACCGGGGAGCTGTTTTTT.